Listed here are 28 T cell receptor beta chains from one sample, sequenced in a study of early T cells in non-severe SARS-CoV-2 infection. From the 5' RACE reads, TCRdb called clonotypes with MiXCR, one entry per CDR3 protein. The sample has some 40,000 distinct CDR3 sequences, around 5% seen once. The sample taken for sequencing was whole blood. These receptors were taken from an adult who was a healthcare worker with PCR-confirmed SARS-CoV-2 infection or an uninfected control (not recorded which).

This clonotype was observed many times. V and J are TRBV20-1 and TRBJ1-1, with D unresolved. The V gene lost 4 bases and the J gene lost 1 base, with 7 bases spanning the gap. The CDR3 loop spans 12 amino acids. Looked up from germline, CDR1 is DFQATT and CDR2 is SNEGSKA (reference sequence). The CDR3 coding sequence is TGCAGTGCTAAGACGCAGAACACTGAAGCTTTCTTT. This gives the protein CSAKTQNTEAFF.

This clonotype showed up just a few times. CDR3 sequence: CASSMNRGHDTQYF. The CDR3 DNA follows: TGTGCCAGTAGTATGAACAGGGGGCACGATACGCAGTATTTT. The gene calls are TRBV19 and TRBJ2-3; 9 nucleotides match TRBD1. This CDR3 is built from 14 residues. Germline CDR1 reads LNHDA; CDR2 reads SQIVND (reference sequence). Trimming removed 3 bases from V and 6 bases from J; junction bases left unmatched: 4. Looking up the rest from reference TRBV19 and TRBJ2-3 gives the full variable domain: DGGITQSPKYLFRKEGQNVTLSCEQNLNHDAMYWYRQDPGQGLRLIYYSQIVNDFQKGDIAEGYSVSREKKESFPLTVTSAQKNPTAFYLCASSMNRGHDTQYFGPGTRLTVL.

This clonotype was seen many times. This sequence joins TRBV20-1 and TRBJ2-1; TRBD1 aligns across 9 bases. Germline V CDR1 and CDR2: DFQATT, SNEGSKA (reference sequence). This CDR3 is built from 15 residues. With 5 bases clipped from V and 3 bases from J, the junction kept 8 bases outside the gene matches. This CDR3 is CSASPGTGSYNEQFF. The CDR3 nucleotides are TGCAGTGCTTCTCCCGGGACAGGGAGCTACAATGAGCAGTTCTTC.

This clonotype has ten or more counts. The chain has TRBV5-1 and TRBJ1-1; perhaps TRBD1 as D (6 bases). Germline V gene lookup returns CDR1 SGHRS and CDR2 YFSETQ. Trimming removed 4 bases at V and 5 bases at J, with 15 bases between. This CDR3 contains 14 residues. DNA for the CDR3: TGCGCCAGCAGCCTACAGGGTGCGGGTACTGAAGCTTTCTTT. Translation: CASSLQGAGTEAFF.

This clonotype was recorded at least ten times. V usage is TRBV29-1 and J usage is TRBJ1-2, with no clear D. This CDR3 is built from 12 residues. V lost 3 bases and J 1 base, leaving 6 bases between the germline ends. CDR1 SQVTM and CDR2 ANQGSEA come from the germline V gene. CDR3 region: CSVDNINYGYTF. Written as DNA, the CDR3 is TGCAGCGTTGATAACATTAACTATGGCTACACCTTC.

This clonotype has just a few counts. V is TRBV28 and J is TRBJ2-7; TRBD2 agrees at 7 bases. Germline CDR1 reads MDHEN; CDR2 reads SYDVKM. CDR3 length equals 14 residues. V shed 2 bases and J 3 bases; nucleotides not matched to a gene: 4. CDR3 loop: CASSLAGEIYEQYF. The CDR3 region has the DNA TGTGCCAGCAGTTTAGCGGGAGAAATCTACGAGCAGTACTTC.

This clonotype was seen a handful of times. The genes are TRBV20-1 and TRBJ2-1; 15 bases agree with TRBD2. V dropped 0 bases and J dropped 9; count of bases not matched to a gene: 12. The CDR3 runs to 18 residues. Germline V gene lookup returns CDR1 DFQATT and CDR2 SNEGSKA (reference sequence). The CDR3 bases are TGCAGTGCTAGAGACCGTACCGGGACTAGCGGGGGGAGGGTTGAGCAGTTCTTC. It translates to CSARDRTGTSGGRVEQFF.

This clonotype was found many times. The chain links TRBV10-3 to TRBJ1-3; D gene ambiguous. The CDR3 is 14 amino acids. Germline assignment: CDR1 ENHRY and CDR2 SYGVKD. With 4 bases removed from V and 2 bases from J, the gap between germline ends came to 9 bases. For the CDR3, the DNA is TGTGCCATCAGTGTCGGTCTACCTGGAAACACCATATATTTT. Translating it yields CAISVGLPGNTIYF.

This clonotype showed up many times. The V and J genes are TRBV11-1 and TRBJ2-1; TRBD2 aligns across 11 bases. The V gene's germline CDR1 is SGHAT and CDR2 FQDESV (reference sequence). CDR3 size: 15 residues. The ends lost 5 bases at V and 8 bases at J; junction bases unmatched: 8. This CDR3 reads CASSLTSGRGYEQFF. Here the CDR3 DNA reads TGTGCCAGCAGCCTAACTAGCGGGAGAGGGTATGAGCAGTTCTTC.

The chain carries TRBV5-1 and TRBJ2-7; D unresolved. V was trimmed by 1 base and J by 5 bases, leaving 7 bases between them. In germline, CDR1 is SGHRS, CDR2 YFSETQ. This CDR3 has 12 amino acids. CDR3 region: CASSLPADEQYF. As DNA, the CDR3 is TGCGCCAGCAGCTTGCCCGCAGACGAGCAGTACTTC. The full variable domain, its missing parts supplied by reference TRBV5-1 and TRBJ2-7, is KAGVTQTPRYLIKTRGQQVTLSCSPISGHRSVSWYQQTPGQGLQFLFEYFSETQRNKGNFPGRFSGRQFSNSRSEMNVSTLELGDSALYLCASSLPADEQYFGPGTRLTVT.

This clonotype was recorded at least ten times. This rearrangement joins TRBV6-5 to TRBJ2-7, with D perhaps being TRBD1 or TRBD2 (5 bases each). Germline CDR1 is MNHEY and CDR2 is SVGAGI. Trimming removed 2 bases at V and 2 bases at J, with 10 bases between. This CDR3 is built from 14 residues. In DNA, the CDR3 is TGTGCCAGCAGTTACAGGGACGGACCCTACGAGCAGTACTTC. Its translation is CASSYRDGPYEQYF.

This rearrangement joins TRBV3-1 to TRBJ1-4; no reliable D call. CDR1 is LGHDT and CDR2 is YNNKEL in the germline V gene (reference sequence). V was cut by 1 base and J by 8 bases, with 5 bases left in between. CDR3 length equals 12 residues. As DNA, the CDR3 is TGTGCCAGCAGCCAAGCGGAAGAAAAACTGTTTTTT. Protein: CASSQAEEKLFF.

Only a few counts were recorded for this clonotype. This chain connects TRBV7-2 to TRBJ2-1; 9 bases agree with TRBD1. The CDR3 has 14 amino acids. Germline V gene sequence: CDR1 SGHTA, CDR2 FQGNSA. V gave up 2 bases and J gave up 7 bases; unmatched junction bases: 3. This chain's CDR3 is CASSLMGQGNEQFF. CDR3 coding DNA: TGTGCCAGCAGCTTAATGGGACAGGGTAATGAGCAGTTCTTC.

This clonotype came up many times. The chain uses TRBV7-3 and TRBJ1-1; D not resolved. Looked up from germline, CDR1 is SGHTA and CDR2 is FQGTGA. With 2 bases removed from V and 1 base from J, the gap between germline ends came to 11 bases. The CDR3 sequence is 15 residues long. This CDR3 is CASSLGTVRNTEAFF. For the CDR3, the DNA is TGTGCCAGCAGCTTAGGAACAGTCCGGAACACTGAAGCTTTCTTT.

Many counts were recorded for this clonotype. The CDR3 sequence: CASSLALATDTQYF. In DNA form, the CDR3 reads TGTGCCAGCAGCTTAGCGCTAGCGACAGATACGCAGTATTTT. The gene calls are TRBV11-2 and TRBJ2-3; possibly TRBD2 for D (6 bases). Germline-derived CDR1 and CDR2 are SGHAT and FQNNGV. Deletions cut 1 base from V and 3 bases from J, with 8 bases between. CDR3 size: 14 residues.

This clonotype was seen ten or more times. The genes are TRBV7-2 and TRBJ2-7; 14 nucleotides line up with TRBD2. The germline V gene encodes CDR1 SGHTA and CDR2 FQGNSA. After removal of 1 base from V and 3 bases from J, the junction contained 8 bases not matched to a gene. The CDR3 loop spans 18 amino acids. CDR3 in amino acids: CASSLVGTSGGSLYEQYF. The DNA for the CDR3 is TGTGCCAGCAGCTTAGTGGGGACTAGCGGGGGATCCCTCTACGAGCAGTACTTC.

V gene TRBV4-2 combines with J gene TRBJ2-2, with D possibly being TRBD1 (6 bases). Germline V gene lookup returns CDR1 LGHNA and CDR2 YNFKEQ. The CDR3 runs to 16 residues. V lost 3 bases and J lost 0, with 11 bases in between. The DNA for the CDR3 is TGTGCCAGCAGCCAGGCCTACAGGGCGAACACCGGGGAGCTGTTTTTT. Translating it yields CASSQAYRANTGELFF.

This clonotype was found many times. The gene calls are TRBV29-1 and TRBJ2-3; tentatively, D is TRBD1 or TRBD2 (5 bases each). V lost 4 bases and J 0 bases, leaving 8 bases between the germline ends. Per the germline V gene, CDR1 is SQVTM and CDR2 is ANQGSEA. This CDR3 contains 13 residues. The CDR3 DNA reads TGCAGCGTTGGGGGGTATAGCACAGATACGCAGTATTTT. Translated, it gives CSVGGYSTDTQYF.

Ten or more counts support this clonotype. The chain is built from TRBV12-3 or TRBV12-4 and TRBJ2-2; D might be TRBD2 (7 bases). This CDR3 has 15 amino acids. Trimming took 8 bases from V and 2 from J, leaving 15 bases between them. The CDR3 region is CASRLAGANTGELFF. The CDR3 DNA is TGTGCCAGCCGGCTTGCGGGGGCAAACACCGGGGAGCTGTTTTTT.

This clonotype was seen ten or more times. The chain recombines TRBV12-3 or TRBV12-4 with TRBJ2-3, with TRBD2 identical over 7 bases. The junction had 8 bases not matched to a gene; V was cut back by 0 bases and J by 2 bases. CDR3 length equals 17 residues. This CDR3 is CASSLAPASGYTDTQYF. CDR3 nucleotide sequence: TGTGCCAGCAGTTTAGCCCCGGCTAGCGGCTACACAGATACGCAGTATTTT.

This clonotype occurred many times. The V gene is TRBV7-3, the J gene TRBJ1-1, with TRBD1 matching 7 bases. V dropped 0 bases and J dropped 5; count of bases not matched to a gene: 3. CDR1 and CDR2 (germline): SGHTA, FQGTGA. The CDR3 runs 14 residues. For the CDR3, the DNA is TGTGCCAGCAGCTTAACGCAGGGGGATACTGAAGCTTTCTTT. This translates into CASSLTQGDTEAFF. Drawing the rest from reference TRBV7-3 and TRBJ1-1, the complete variable domain is GAGVSQTPSNKVTEKGKYVELRCDPISGHTALYWYRQSLGQGPEFLIYFQGTGAADDSGLPNDRFFAVRPEGSVSTLKIQRTERGDSAVYLCASSLTQGDTEAFFGQGTRLTVV.

Many counts were recorded for this clonotype. This chain links TRBV19 with TRBJ1-2, with TRBD1 matching 7 bases. The CDR3 runs 14 residues. Germline assignment: CDR1 LNHDA and CDR2 SQIVND (reference sequence). With 5 bases clipped from V and 2 bases from J, the junction kept 5 bases outside the gene matches. The CDR3, as DNA: TGTGCCAGTAGTGAGACAGGGAGGAACTATGGCTACACCTTC. Translated: CASSETGRNYGYTF.

At least ten counts were recorded for this clonotype. The chain couples TRBV5-1 to TRBJ2-7; 9 bases align to TRBD1. The germline gives CDR1 SGHRS, CDR2 YFSETQ. This CDR3 region has 15 residues. V lost 4 bases, J lost 5 bases, and 10 bases stayed unmatched. CDR3 DNA sequence: TGCGCCAGCAGCCCCCTACAGGGGGCGCGTGACGAGCAGTACTTC. Residues: CASSPLQGARDEQYF.

Ten or more counts support this clonotype. This chain connects TRBV19 to TRBJ1-5, with 9 bases identical to TRBD1. J was trimmed by 7 bases and V by 4 bases; bases with no gene match: 14. Per the germline V gene, CDR1 is LNHDA and CDR2 is SQIVND (reference sequence). This CDR3 is 17 amino acids long. The CDR3, as DNA: TGTGCCAGTAGTACCCGGACAGGGGAAACGAGGGGGCAGCCCCAGCATTTT. It codes for CASSTRTGETRGQPQHF.

In its sample, this clonotype was seen many times. The chain carries TRBV7-9 and TRBJ1-1; no reliable D call. CDR3 length: 14 residues. Germline CDR1 is SEHNR and CDR2 is FQNEAQ (reference sequence). Trimming left V 10 bases short and J 1 base short, with 16 bases between. CDR3 in DNA: TGTGCCATTACTGCACGGGCAGCGAACACTGAAGCTTTCTTT. It encodes CAITARAANTEAFF.

This clonotype has ten or more counts. This sequence joins TRBV18 and TRBJ1-2; 8 bases are shared with TRBD1. Germline trimming cut 2 bases from V and 2 bases from J; bases unmatched to any gene: 10. The CDR3 length is 17 residues. CDR1 and CDR2 (germline): KGHSH, LQKENI. The CDR3 DNA follows: TGTGCCAGCTCACCAACGAGGGCGCAGGGGGCGAACTATGGCTACACCTTC. Protein: CASSPTRAQGANYGYTF.

This clonotype has at least ten counts. This chain connects TRBV11-3 to TRBJ2-3; 13 positions match TRBD2. Trimming at V came to 1 base and at J to 4 bases, leaving 2 bases not matched to a gene. The CDR3 totals 16 residues. Germline values: CDR1 SGHNT, CDR2 YENEEA. CDR3 in DNA: TGTGCCAGCAGCTTAGGGACTAGCGGGAGCGCAGATACGCAGTATTTT. It yields the protein CASSLGTSGSADTQYF.

This clonotype occurred many times. V and J are TRBV20-1 and TRBJ2-5; 7 bases match TRBD2. Germline CDR1 reads DFQATT; CDR2 reads SNEGSKA (reference sequence). The CDR3 contains 15 residues. Unmatched junction bases numbered 15, after V lost 4 bases and J lost 7 bases. This chain's CDR3 is CSATLGGSLGGTQYF. The CDR3, as DNA: TGCAGTGCTACCCTGGGGGGGAGCCTTGGAGGGACCCAGTACTTC.